This T cell receptor beta chain was captured by sequencing in a study of CD8+ T cells in alopecia areata. Overall study: Treated patients took oral tofacitinib at 5 to 10 mg twice daily.

Remarks on this clone: Its antigen is unidentified.

The sample's treatment: oral pan-JAK inhibitor, 5-10 mg twice daily. Both peripheral blood and punch biopsies of lesional scalp skin were obtained from patients who had alopecia areata. After isolation, RNA underwent reverse transcription to generate cDNA as the sequencing template. The data were produced by immunoSEQ multiplex PCR, yet TCRdb's version contains in-frame clones alone and is incomplete. There are around 290,000 clones in the sample; 55% to 70% occur only once, and under 2% lies in the top ten. Study-wide findings and caveats: There were many expanded lesional clones persisting in scalp and blood during tofacitinib.

The TCR originated in a human donor with alopecia areata. The material sequenced was CD4+ T cells sorted from blood, taken at week 24, from a patient treated with tofacitinib.

CDR3 amino acids: CASSTRRRTPPTQNEQFF. The CDR3 nucleotides read TGTGCCAGCAGCACTCGCCGGAGGACTCCCCCGACGCAGAATGAGCAGTTCTTC. The V gene is TRBV9, the J gene TRBJ2-1, with D maybe TRBD2 (5 bases). Germline CDR1 is SGDLS and CDR2 is YYNGEE. Trimming left V 4 bases short and J 7 bases short, with 27 bases between. The CDR3 sequence is 18 residues long.